Below, 28 T cell receptor beta chains from the same sample are listed, as sequenced in a study of PD-L1 blockade in urothelial cancer. Assay: immunoSEQ multiplex PCR; the TCRdb copy retains only in-frame clones and omits some. Counted here are approximately 50,000 clones, about 88% occurring once; the ten biggest clones make up 3% to 4%. Time point: pretreatment peripheral blood. Specimen: PBMCs, collected around atezolizumab (anti-PD-L1) treatment. These receptors were taken from a man aged 65 to 79 with urothelial cancer.

The sample holds one count of this clone. The genes are TRBV19 and TRBJ1-2, with a possible D match to TRBD1 (6 bases). The CDR3 covers 17 residues. Germline V gives CDR1 LNHDA, CDR2 SQIVND (reference sequence). Trimming stripped 7 bases from V and 0 bases from J, with 21 bases between. The CDR3 region has the DNA TGTGCCAGTAAGACTCGGAATCTACAGGGCTCTAACTATGGCTACACCTTC. Amino acids: CASKTRNLQGSNYGYTF.

The genes are TRBV27 and TRBJ1-2, with D maybe TRBD1 (5 bases). Germline V gene data show CDR1 as MNHEY and CDR2 as SMNVEV (reference sequence). The ends were cut back, 4 bases at V and 5 bases at J, with 17 bases in the middle. The CDR3 has 15 residues. The CDR3 DNA follows: TGTGCCAGCAGTTGGGGGGGAGACCCGAGGTATGGCTACACCTTC. Amino acids: CASSWGGDPRYGYTF.

This chain uses TRBV18 with TRBJ2-7; TRBD1 matches 7 bases. The CDR3 consists of 14 residues. Germline V gene sequence: CDR1 KGHSH, CDR2 LQKENI. Losses at the gene ends were 2 bases for V and 3 bases for J; bases not matched to a gene: 4. CDR3 bases: TGTGCCAGCTCACCAGGACAGGACTTCTACGAGCAGTACTTC. Amino acid sequence: CASSPGQDFYEQYF.

The chain employs TRBV5-6 and TRBJ2-7; 8 bases are a match to TRBD1. CDR1 and CDR2 from the germline V gene are SGHDT and YYEEEE. V was pared by 1 base and J by 1 base, with 7 bases of the junction left unmatched. CDR3 size: 16 residues. CDR3 coding DNA: TGTGCCAGCAGCTTGAGGGGGAACAGGGGGTCCTACGAGCAGTACTTC. Its protein is CASSLRGNRGSYEQYF. The variable domain in full, completed from reference TRBV5-6 and TRBJ2-7, reads DAGVTQSPTHLIKTRGQQVTLRCSPKSGHDTVSWYQQALGQGPQFIFQYYEEEERQRGNFPDRFSGHQFPNYSSELNVNALLLGDSALYLCASSLRGNRGSYEQYFGPGTRLTVT.

J is TRBJ2-7 and V is TRBV5-1; 7 nucleotides agree with TRBD1. CDR1 and CDR2 from the germline V gene are SGHRS and YFSETQ. The ends lost 0 bases at V and 7 bases at J; junction bases unmatched: 10. CDR3 length: 15 residues. The CDR3 sequence: CASSLGDRVRGEQYF. CDR3 DNA sequence: TGCGCCAGCAGCTTGGGAGACAGGGTTCGAGGGGAGCAGTACTTC.

The chain couples TRBV29-1 to TRBJ1-4, with a tentative D call TRBD1 (5 bases). The germline V and J ends were trimmed by 7 bases and 3 bases, with 6 bases remaining between them. The CDR3 has 11 residues. Germline-derived CDR1 and CDR2 are SQVTM and ANQGSEA. The CDR3 spells CSGGANEKLFF. The CDR3 DNA follows: TGCAGCGGGGGGGCTAATGAAAAACTGTTTTTT.

This clone appeared a single time. The chain combines TRBV29-1 with TRBJ2-7; 7 bases line up with TRBD2. Germline loops: CDR1 SQVTM, CDR2 ANQGSEA. The CDR3 contains 12 residues. V shed 7 bases, J shed 1 base, and the junction held 4 bases outside the gene matches. CDR3 region: CSALADSYEQYF. The CDR3 DNA is TGCAGCGCCCTAGCGGATTCCTACGAGCAGTACTTC.

The V call is TRBV6-5, the J call TRBJ1-1, with D perhaps TRBD1 (6 bases). This CDR3 contains 15 residues. The germline gives CDR1 MNHEY, CDR2 SVGAGI. V lost 4 bases and J lost 5, with 17 bases in between. The CDR3 DNA is TGTGCCAGCAGTTCAACACAGGGAAGACGAACTGAAGCTTTCTTT. Translating gives CASSSTQGRRTEAFF.

This chain connects TRBV7-3 to TRBJ2-2, with a possible D match to TRBD2 (6 bases). The CDR3 extends over 14 amino acids. The germline CDR1 and CDR2 sequences are SGHTA and FQGTGA. Trimming took 5 bases from V and 7 from J, leaving 14 bases between them. The CDR3 DNA follows: TGTGCCAGCAGCAGAAACCACGGGGGCGGGGAGCTGTTTTTT. Protein product: CASSRNHGGGELFF.

This clone has just one count. The chain combines TRBV5-8 with TRBJ2-2; 7 bases map to TRBD1. The CDR3 runs 17 residues. Germline lookup yields CDR1 SGHTS and CDR2 YDEGEE. Trimming at V came to 4 bases and at J to 2 bases, leaving 11 bases not matched to a gene. CDR3 protein: CASSLFWGQINTGELFF. DNA of the CDR3: TGTGCCAGCAGCCTTTTCTGGGGACAGATTAACACCGGGGAGCTGTTTTTT.

This clone was observed a few times. The rearrangement links TRBV6-1 to TRBJ1-3, with 7 bases identical to TRBD1. Losses at the gene ends were 8 bases for V and 0 bases for J; bases not matched to a gene: 4. The CDR3 runs 14 residues. The germline CDR1 and CDR2 sequences are MNHNS and SASEGT. The DNA for the CDR3 is TGTGCCAGCCGGCCAGGGGGCTCTGGAAACACCATATATTTT. It specifies CASRPGGSGNTIYF.

The chain carries TRBV5-4 and TRBJ2-7; D might be TRBD1 (5 bases). CDR1 SGHNT and CDR2 YYREEE come from the germline V gene (reference sequence). The CDR3 sequence is 15 residues long. V shed 1 base and J shed 6 bases, with 17 bases lying between them. CDR3 sequence reads: CASSLNSGPAGEQYF. In DNA, the CDR3 is TGTGCCAGCAGCTTGAACTCAGGGCCGGCCGGCGAGCAGTACTTC. The full variable domain, completed using reference TRBV5-4 and TRBJ2-7, is ETGVTQSPTHLIKTRGQQVTLRCSSQSGHNTVSWYQQALGQGPQFIFQYYREEENGRGNFPPRFSGLQFPNYSSELNVNALELDDSALYLCASSLNSGPAGEQYFGPGTRLTVT.

This clone turned up a few times. The chain recombines TRBV28 with TRBJ2-1, with 8 bases that match TRBD2. Unmatched junction bases numbered 12, after V lost 6 bases and J lost 8 bases. The germline V gene encodes CDR1 MDHEN and CDR2 SYDVKM. The CDR3 has 15 amino acids. DNA of the CDR3: TGTGCCAGCAGCCGACTTGCGGGAGGTCCCGATGAGCAGTTCTTC. This translates into CASSRLAGGPDEQFF.

The rearrangement links TRBV28 to TRBJ1-1; D not resolved. In germline, CDR1 is MDHEN, CDR2 SYDVKM. Trimming removed 3 bases from V and 5 bases from J, with 13 bases in between. The CDR3 length is 14 residues. DNA of the CDR3: TGTGCCAGCAGTTTTCAGGTGCGGGATACTGAAGCTTTCTTT. It specifies CASSFQVRDTEAFF.

This chain uses TRBV19 with TRBJ2-1; 8 bases agree with TRBD2. V gave up 10 bases and J gave up 4 bases; unmatched junction bases: 21. CDR1 is LNHDA and CDR2 is SQIVND in the germline V gene (reference sequence). CDR3 length: 18 amino acids. The CDR3 reads CATRAGGNPTLAYNEQFF. Written as DNA, the CDR3 is TGTGCCACCCGGGCGGGGGGAAACCCTACTCTCGCGTACAATGAGCAGTTCTTC.

This chain uses TRBV15 with TRBJ1-5; 7 positions match TRBD1. Germline-derived CDR1 and CDR2 are LNHNV and YYDKDF (reference sequence). This CDR3 comprises 15 residues. Germline trimming cut 0 bases from V and 7 bases from J; bases unmatched to any gene: 6. The CDR3 bases are TGTGCCACCAGCAGAGATGCAGGGGGATACCAGCCCCAGCATTTT. Translated, it gives CATSRDAGGYQPQHF.

The chain employs TRBV7-8 and TRBJ2-1; D may be TRBD2 (5 bases). Trimming left V 5 bases short and J 8 bases short, with 10 bases between. The germline CDR1 and CDR2 sequences are SGHVS and FQNEAQ. The CDR3 is 12 residues long. The CDR3 DNA reads TGTGCCAGCAGCCGTACTAGTTATGAGCAGTTCTTC. Translated, it gives CASSRTSYEQFF.

This chain uses TRBV5-4 with TRBJ2-7; D unresolved. CDR1 SGHNT and CDR2 YYREEE come from the germline V gene (reference sequence). The CDR3 sequence is 15 residues long. The V end lost 0 bases, the J end lost 8 bases, and 18 bases lay between the germline ends. In DNA form, the CDR3 reads TGTGCCAGCAGCTTGGAGAGAAGACTCCCTACGCAGCAGTACTTC. It encodes CASSLERRLPTQQYF. Full variable domain (missing parts from reference TRBV5-4 and TRBJ2-7): ETGVTQSPTHLIKTRGQQVTLRCSSQSGHNTVSWYQQALGQGPQFIFQYYREEENGRGNFPPRFSGLQFPNYSSELNVNALELDDSALYLCASSLERRLPTQQYFGPGTRLTVT.

CDR3 sequence (DNA): TGTGCCAGCAGTGGTGGGCGTCCCCCAATCGAGCAGTTCTTC. Translating it yields CASSGGRPPIEQFF. The chain employs TRBV7-2 and TRBJ2-1; D is undetermined. V lost 6 bases to trimming and J lost 10 bases, with 19 bases between them. This CDR3 comprises 14 residues. Germline assignment: CDR1 SGHTA and CDR2 FQGNSA.

With respect to this clone: The sample contains more than one DNA sequence encoding this CDR3. The chain combines TRBV2 with TRBJ2-3; 7 nucleotides align to TRBD1. Per the germline V gene, CDR1 is SNHLY and CDR2 is FYNNEI. Unmatched junction bases numbered 4, after V lost 4 bases and J lost 0 bases. There are 15 residues in the CDR3. The CDR3 DNA is TGTGCCAGCAGTGGTGGGACAGCTAGCACAGATACGCAGTATTTT. As protein: CASSGGTASTDTQYF.

The chain carries TRBV6-5 and TRBJ2-2, with a possible D match to TRBD1 (6 bases). The CDR3 loop spans 16 amino acids. Trimming pared 0 bases from V and 4 bases from J, leaving 12 bases between. Germline CDR1 reads MNHEY; CDR2 reads SVGAGI. CDR3 DNA: TGTGCCAGCAGTTACTCGGCAGGGGTTGGCACCGGGGAGCTGTTTTTT. This encodes CASSYSAGVGTGELFF.

The chain recombines TRBV18 with TRBJ1-5; 7 bases line up with TRBD1. Losses at the gene ends were 3 bases for V and 4 bases for J; bases not matched to a gene: 6. CDR3 length equals 15 residues. The V gene's germline CDR1 is KGHSH and CDR2 LQKENI. This chain's CDR3 is CASSPRDRLNQPQHF. DNA of the CDR3: TGTGCCAGCTCACCGAGGGACAGATTAAATCAGCCCCAGCATTTT.

This clone was counted once. The rearrangement uses TRBV7-9 and TRBJ1-5, with D possibly TRBD1 on 6 matching bases. CDR1 and CDR2 from the germline V gene are SEHNR and FQNEAQ (reference sequence). V lost 3 bases and J 4 bases, leaving 13 bases between the germline ends. The CDR3 is 15 residues long. The CDR3 here is CASSFDRTLNQPQHF. CDR3 DNA sequence: TGTGCCAGCAGCTTCGACAGGACCCTTAATCAGCCCCAGCATTTT.

The chain carries TRBV4-3 and TRBJ2-6; weak D call: TRBD2 (5 bases). Germline CDR1 and CDR2: LGHNA and YSLEER. Trimming stripped 4 bases from V and 1 base from J, with 5 bases between. The CDR3 extends over 14 amino acids. The CDR3 nucleotides read TGCGCCAGCAGCCGAGGGTCTGGGGCCAACGTCCTGACTTTC. It codes for CASSRGSGANVLTF.

The chain is built from TRBV5-6 and TRBJ2-7; 7 bases match TRBD2. This CDR3 spans 14 amino acids. Trimming took 1 base from V and 1 from J; bases not matched to a gene: 2. Germline V gene sequence: CDR1 SGHDT, CDR2 YYEEEE. As DNA, the CDR3 is TGTGCCAGCAGCTTGTGGGGGGGTTCCTACGAGCAGTACTTC. This encodes CASSLWGGSYEQYF.

V and J are TRBV5-1 and TRBJ2-1; D call uncertain. This CDR3 region has 14 residues. In germline, CDR1 is SGHRS, CDR2 YFSETQ. V was shortened by 0 bases and J by 3 bases, with 7 bases between the two germline ends. The CDR3 nucleotides read TGCGCCAGCAGCTTGGAGTCCGGCTACAATGAGCAGTTCTTC. Translation: CASSLESGYNEQFF.

This clone was observed a few times. The chain couples TRBV6-5 to TRBJ1-2; a possible D gene is TRBD1 (5 bases). Germline loops: CDR1 MNHEY, CDR2 SVGAGI. The CDR3 spans 14 residues. Trimming stripped 4 bases from V and 5 bases from J, with 14 bases between. The CDR3 DNA reads TGTGCCAGCAGTTCCGATGGGGGGAGATATGGCTACACCTTC. Protein sequence: CASSSDGGRYGYTF.

This chain connects TRBV12-5 to TRBJ1-1; tentative D call: TRBD1 (6 bases). Trimming took 5 bases from V and 1 from J, leaving 11 bases between them. CDR3 size: 14 residues. The V gene's germline CDR1 is LGHNT and CDR2 FRNRAP. The chain's CDR3 is CASGLGTSNTEAFF. CDR3 nucleotide sequence: TGTGCTAGTGGTCTCGGGACATCGAACACTGAAGCTTTCTTT. The full variable domain, in which reference TRBV12-5 and TRBJ1-1 provide the parts outside the CDR3, is DARVTQTPRHKVTEMGQEVTMRCQPILGHNTVFWYRQTMMQGLELLAYFRNRAPLDDSGMPKDRFSAEMPDATLATLKIQPSEPRDSAVYFCASGLGTSNTEAFFGQGTRLTVV.